One sample yielded the 14 T cell receptor beta chains listed below, sequenced in a study of blood T cell repertoires in COVID-19 (dated by TCRdb to 2020 to 2021). The method was the immunoSEQ multiplex PCR assay. The table comes from immuneACCESS by way of TCRdb, which keeps in-frame sequences with V and J called. Part of the clones is missing from these tables; in studies checked, under half for an unresolved V gene and the rest for unknown reasons. The sample contains about 280,000 clones, roughly 90% of them found a single time. The ten largest clones capture 2% to 2.5% of the sample. Sequencing was carried out using peripheral blood. Receptors originate from a man aged 50-60 years with acute or convalescent COVID-19.

The chain links TRBV2 to TRBJ2-3; 9 nucleotides align to TRBD2. The CDR3 covers 14 residues. Germline V gene data show CDR1 as SNHLY and CDR2 as FYNNEI. Unmatched junction bases numbered 2, after V lost 6 bases and J lost 1 base. The CDR3 sequence: CASRVAGGTDTQYF. The CDR3, as DNA: TGTGCCAGCAGAGTAGCGGGGGGCACAGATACGCAGTATTTT.

This clone has just a few counts. The V call is TRBV6-5, the J call TRBJ1-2, with D unresolved. Germline CDR1 reads MNHEY; CDR2 reads SVGAGI. There are 15 residues in the CDR3. V lost 0 bases and J lost 8, with 16 bases in between. Written as DNA, the CDR3 is TGTGCCAGCAGTTACTCGCGGGCATCTGGGAAGGGCTACACCTTC. Translated, it gives CASSYSRASGKGYTF.

The gene calls are TRBV5-1 and TRBJ2-1, with 7 nucleotides matching TRBD1. CDR1 SGHRS and CDR2 YFSETQ come from the germline V gene. V was clipped by 0 bases and J by 7 bases; unmatched bases: 7. CDR3 size: 15 residues. For the CDR3, the DNA is TGCGCCAGCAGCTTGGGAGGGGGCGCGCATAATGAGCAGTTCTTC. Translated, it gives CASSLGGGAHNEQFF.

The V and J genes are TRBV7-2 and TRBJ1-5; 8 nucleotides agree with TRBD1. The CDR3 has 16 residues. The V segment lost 0 bases and the J segment 4 bases; nucleotides outside the gene matches: 5. CDR1 and CDR2 (germline): SGHTA, FQGNSA. DNA for the CDR3: TGTGCCAGCAGCTTAGCCGGGACAGGCGCAAATCAGCCCCAGCATTTT. Amino acids: CASSLAGTGANQPQHF.

V gene TRBV7-9 combines with J gene TRBJ1-2; unclear D gene. The V end was cut by 3 bases, the J end by 3 bases, with 11 bases between. CDR1 SEHNR and CDR2 FQNEAQ come from the germline V gene (reference sequence). This CDR3 region has 14 residues. The DNA for the CDR3 is TGTGCCAGCAGCTTGGCTCAGGAGGACTATGGCTACACCTTC. Residues: CASSLAQEDYGYTF.

The genes are TRBV2 and TRBJ2-5; 7 bases fit TRBD1. CDR3 length: 14 amino acids. In germline, CDR1 is SNHLY, CDR2 FYNNEI. J was trimmed by 5 bases and V by 10 bases; bases with no gene match: 13. DNA of the CDR3: TGTGCCACCCAAGGCCAGGGGGTTGGGGAGACCCAGTACTTC. Amino acids: CATQGQGVGETQYF. The variable domain in full, with the rest retrieved from reference TRBV2 and TRBJ2-5, is EPEVTQTPSHQVTQMGQEVILRCVPISNHLYFYWYRQILGQKVEFLVSFYNNEISEKSEIFDDQFSVERPDGSNFTLKIRSTKLEDSAMYFCATQGQGVGETQYFGPGTRLLVL.

The chain employs TRBV20-1 and TRBJ2-4, with 9 bases that match TRBD1. CDR3 size: 16 residues. J was trimmed by 3 bases and V by 3 bases; bases with no gene match: 9. Germline CDR1 and CDR2: DFQATT and SNEGSKA (reference sequence). The CDR3 sequence is CSASPLQGAGKNIQYF. The DNA for the CDR3 is TGCAGTGCTAGTCCTCTACAGGGGGCCGGCAAAAACATTCAGTACTTC.

The J gene is TRBJ1-6, the V gene TRBV5-1; D is ambiguous. The CDR3 has 13 residues. The V and J ends lost 3 bases and 8 bases respectively, with 9 bases between them. The germline V gene has CDR1 SGHRS and CDR2 YFSETQ. CDR3 protein: CASSSSADSPLHF. The CDR3 region has the DNA TGCGCCAGCAGCTCCTCCGCGGATTCACCCCTCCACTTT.

This clone was seen a few times. This sequence joins TRBV5-5 and TRBJ2-4, with 9 nucleotides matching TRBD1. There are 15 residues in the CDR3. The germline V gene has CDR1 SGHKS and CDR2 YYEKEE (reference sequence). V was pared by 2 bases and J by 9 bases, with 9 bases of the junction left unmatched. CDR3 bases: TGTGCCAGCAGCTTAAGGGGGACAGGGATGGGCATTCAGTACTTC. Amino acids: CASSLRGTGMGIQYF.

The gene calls are TRBV5-1 and TRBJ1-6; 8 bases map to TRBD1. CDR3 length: 15 residues. The germline V gene encodes CDR1 SGHRS and CDR2 YFSETQ. Trimming at V came to 4 bases and at J to 7 bases, leaving 7 bases not matched to a gene. CDR3 bases: TGCGCCAGCAGCCCGCGACAGGGGAGCAATTCACCCCTCCACTTT. Its protein product is CASSPRQGSNSPLHF.

About this clone: The sample carries other DNA sequences with the same CDR3. V usage is TRBV11-3 and J usage is TRBJ1-1; D is unclear. The CDR3 totals 13 residues. V was clipped by 0 bases and J by 2 bases, with 4 bases between them. Germline V lookup: CDR1 SGHNT, CDR2 YENEEA. The CDR3 protein is CASSLERNTEAFF. CDR3 DNA: TGTGCCAGCAGCTTAGAGAGAAACACTGAAGCTTTCTTT.

The chain carries TRBV30 and TRBJ1-6; D is uncertain. This CDR3 region has 15 residues. Germline V lookup: CDR1 GTSNPN, CDR2 SVGIG (reference sequence). V was shortened by 2 bases and J by 13 bases, with 21 bases between the two germline ends. The DNA of the CDR3 is TGTGCCTGGAGTCGTGGACTGGAAATGAGTTTGCCCCTCCACTTT. It is translated as CAWSRGLEMSLPLHF.

This sequence joins TRBV5-4 and TRBJ1-2; TRBD1 aligns across 7 bases. Trimming cost V 4 bases and J 7 bases; bases outside gene matches: 10. Germline V gene lookup returns CDR1 SGHNT and CDR2 YYREEE (reference sequence). This CDR3 spans 14 amino acids. The CDR3 spells CASSHKTGLGGYTF. DNA for the CDR3: TGTGCCAGCAGCCATAAGACAGGGCTAGGTGGCTACACCTTC.

The CDR3 here is CASSAVYYGYTF. The CDR3 coding sequence is TGTGCCAGCAGCGCGGTTTACTATGGCTACACCTTC. The chain combines TRBV9 with TRBJ1-2; no firm D call. The CDR3 has 12 amino acids. V was cut by 3 bases and J by 3 bases, with 6 bases left in between. Germline V gene data show CDR1 as SGDLS and CDR2 as YYNGEE.